This T cell receptor beta chain was identified during a study of T cell repertoires in cytomegalovirus infection. Study overall: Indicated by public TCR beta signatures were CMV infection and matching HLA type. Whole-study findings and limits: Cumulative frequency (of public TCR beta family members) identified carriers of CMV plus the relevant HLA.

As for this clonotype: Its antigen is not identified.

From the reads, TCRdb called clonotypes with MiXCR, one entry per CDR3 protein. The table records around 750,000 distinct CDR3 sequences, 30% to 35% of them present only once. The CDR3 spans 16 residues. Germline CDR1 and CDR2: ENHRY and SYGVKD. Trimming took 6 bases from V and 1 from J, leaving 15 bases between them. The V gene is TRBV10-3, the J gene TRBJ2-2; D gene ambiguous. The sample in question was cultured CD8+ T cells from PBMCs, obtained from culture after CMV antigen stimulation. The receptor was derived from a human donor in good health (CMV status not recorded). Some clones in this sample may be carry-over from other donors' samples. CDR3 sequence reads: CAISPQIEVNTGELFF. The CDR3 nucleotides are TGTGCCATCAGCCCCCAAATAGAAGTGAACACCGGGGAGCTGTTTTTT.